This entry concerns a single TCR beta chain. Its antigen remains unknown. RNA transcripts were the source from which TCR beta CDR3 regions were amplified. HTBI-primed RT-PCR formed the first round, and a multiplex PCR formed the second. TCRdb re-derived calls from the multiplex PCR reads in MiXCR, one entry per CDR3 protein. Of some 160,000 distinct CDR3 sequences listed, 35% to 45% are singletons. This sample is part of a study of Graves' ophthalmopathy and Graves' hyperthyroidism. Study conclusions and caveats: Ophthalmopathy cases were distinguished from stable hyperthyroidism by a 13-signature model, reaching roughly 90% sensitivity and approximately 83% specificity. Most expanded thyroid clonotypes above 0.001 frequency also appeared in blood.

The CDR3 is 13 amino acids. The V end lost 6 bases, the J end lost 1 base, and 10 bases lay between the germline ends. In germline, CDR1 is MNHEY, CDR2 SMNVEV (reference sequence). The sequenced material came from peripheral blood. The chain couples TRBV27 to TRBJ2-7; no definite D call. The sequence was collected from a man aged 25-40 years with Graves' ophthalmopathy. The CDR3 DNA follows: TGTGCCAGCAGCCATGGCAGTTCCTACGAGCAGTACTTC. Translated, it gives CASSHGSSYEQYF.